A single sample is the source of the 16 T cell receptor beta chains below, sequenced in a study of blood T cell repertoires in COVID-19. Sequencing was performed with immunoSEQ multiplex PCR; in TCRdb, only in-frame clones are kept and a portion is missing. Among approximately 97,000 clones listed, roughly 85% were seen once. The sample taken for sequencing was peripheral blood. The receptors were sampled from a man aged 50 to 60 with active COVID-19.

The chain carries TRBV6-5 and TRBJ2-5; no clear D gene. Trimming took off 5 bases at V and 3 bases at J, with 4 bases between the two ends. The CDR3 has 11 residues. Per the germline V gene, CDR1 is MNHEY and CDR2 is SVGAGI. CDR3 amino acids: CASSPEETQYF. The CDR3 coding sequence is TGTGCCAGCAGTCCCGAAGAGACCCAGTACTTC.

This clone was detected once. The genes are TRBV27 and TRBJ1-2, with D possibly TRBD1 on 6 matching bases. Germline V gene lookup returns CDR1 MNHEY and CDR2 SMNVEV (reference sequence). CDR3 length: 16 residues. Trimming stripped 5 bases from V and 4 bases from J, with 20 bases between. The CDR3 DNA reads TGTGCCAGCAGTCCCCTAGACAGGTTCTCCTCCTATGGCTACACCTTC. Translated, it gives CASSPLDRFSSYGYTF.

V usage is TRBV9 and J usage is TRBJ2-7, with D possibly matching TRBD1 (6 bases). Germline assignment: CDR1 SGDLS and CDR2 YYNGEE. V was pared by 3 bases and J by 4 bases, with 14 bases between. The CDR3 loop spans 14 amino acids. The CDR3 coding sequence is TGTGCCAGCAGCGCTTCCGGGACATCTTACGAGCAGTACTTC. This encodes CASSASGTSYEQYF.

The chain employs TRBV19 and TRBJ1-5; 8 nucleotides align to TRBD1. Germline-derived CDR1 and CDR2 are LNHDA and SQIVND (reference sequence). The length of the CDR3 is 13 residues. V was pared by 6 bases and J by 5 bases, with 3 bases of the junction left unmatched. The CDR3 coding sequence is TGTGCCAGTAGCCCACAGGGGGATCAGCCCCAGCATTTT. This sequence encodes CASSPQGDQPQHF. Together with reference TRBV19 and TRBJ1-5, the CDR3 gives the full variable domain: DGGITQSPKYLFRKEGQNVTLSCEQNLNHDAMYWYRQDPGQGLRLIYYSQIVNDFQKGDIAEGYSVSREKKESFPLTVTSAQKNPTAFYLCASSPQGDQPQHFGDGTRLSIL.

The rearrangement joins TRBV9 to TRBJ2-1, with 11 bases matching TRBD2. From germline, CDR1 is SGDLS and CDR2 YYNGEE. This CDR3 region has 15 residues. V lost 2 bases to trimming and J lost 7 bases; unmatched junction nucleotides: 5. CDR3 coding DNA: TGTGCCAGCAGCGTTAGCGGGGGGGTTAGGAATGAGCAGTTCTTC. This encodes CASSVSGGVRNEQFF.

The CDR3 coding sequence is TGTGCCAGCTCACCCCTGGGGGGGCAAGAGACCCAGTACTTC. Encoded protein: CASSPLGGQETQYF. The chain carries TRBV18 and TRBJ2-5, with TRBD2 identical over 7 bases. V gave up 3 bases and J gave up 2 bases; unmatched junction bases: 3. This CDR3 has 14 amino acids. The germline gives CDR1 KGHSH, CDR2 LQKENI. The variable domain in full, with the rest retrieved from reference TRBV18 and TRBJ2-5, is NAGVMQNPRHLVRRRGQEARLRCSPMKGHSHVYWYRQLPEEGLKFMVYLQKENIIDESGMPKERFSAEFPKEGPSILRIQQVVRGDSAAYFCASSPLGGQETQYFGPGTRLLVL.

This clone appeared a single time. The CDR3 bases are TGTGCCAGCAGCGTTGGAGTAACGGACGGGGAGCTGTTTTTT. It yields the protein CASSVGVTDGELFF. This chain uses TRBV9 with TRBJ2-2; D is unclear. V lost 2 bases, J lost 7 bases, and 12 bases lay in between. Germline V gives CDR1 SGDLS, CDR2 YYNGEE. There are 14 residues in the CDR3.

This chain uses TRBV6-2 or TRBV6-3 with TRBJ1-2, with no clear D. Trimming removed 2 bases from V and 2 bases from J, with 6 bases in between. The CDR3 extends over 13 amino acids. Germline V gives CDR1 MNHEY, CDR2 SVGEGT. CDR3 nucleotides: TGTGCCAGCAGTTACGGGCAGAACTATGGCTACACCTTC. Encoded protein: CASSYGQNYGYTF.

This chain joins TRBV12-3 or TRBV12-4 and TRBJ1-4; 8 nucleotides agree with TRBD1. The V segment lost 6 bases and the J segment 7 bases; nucleotides outside the gene matches: 4. This CDR3 has 13 residues. The CDR3 reads CASRPGTGEKLFF. CDR3 nucleotide sequence: TGTGCCAGCAGACCCGGGACAGGTGAAAAACTGTTTTTT.

The DNA for the CDR3 is TGCGCCAGCAGCCATGGACAGGGGGTATCTGAAGCTTTCTTT. This translates into CASSHGQGVSEAFF. The genes are TRBV4-3 and TRBJ1-1, with 10 bases aligning to TRBD1. CDR3 size: 14 residues. In germline, CDR1 is LGHNA, CDR2 YSLEER. V lost 3 bases to trimming and J lost 6 bases; unmatched junction nucleotides: 4.

The sample holds one count of this clone. This chain links TRBV2 with TRBJ1-5, with D hard to call. Germline V gene lookup returns CDR1 SNHLY and CDR2 FYNNEI. The CDR3 is made up of 15 amino acids. V gave up 6 bases and J gave up 0 bases, with 12 bases separating them. CDR3 bases: TGTGCCAGCAGCTTGGCCGAATATAGCAATCAGCCCCAGCATTTT. Amino acids: CASSLAEYSNQPQHF.

V gene TRBV29-1 combines with J gene TRBJ1-2; 9 nucleotides line up with TRBD1. The CDR3 totals 13 residues. Looked up from germline, CDR1 is SQVTM and CDR2 is ANQGSEA. Trimming at V came to 6 bases and at J to 4 bases, leaving 6 bases not matched to a gene. The chain's CDR3 is CSVLQGASYGYTF. The CDR3 DNA follows: TGCAGCGTGCTACAGGGGGCTAGCTATGGCTACACCTTC.

This clone was detected only once. The CDR3 DNA reads as TGTGCCACCAGCAGAGATCCGGGTAGCAATCAGCCCCAGCATTTT. As protein: CATSRDPGSNQPQHF. The chain recombines TRBV15 with TRBJ1-5, with D unclear. The length of the CDR3 is 15 residues. V was clipped by 0 bases and J by 0 bases, with 6 bases between them. Germline CDR1 reads LNHNV; CDR2 reads YYDKDF (reference sequence). The full variable domain, with the rest looked up from reference TRBV15 and TRBJ1-5, is DAMVIQNPRYQVTQFGKPVTLSCSQTLNHNVMYWYQQKSSQAPKLLFHYYDKDFNNEADTPDNFQSRRPNTSFCFLDIRSPGLGDTAMYLCATSRDPGSNQPQHFGDGTRLSIL.

The chain is built from TRBV7-9 and TRBJ1-5; D uncertain. Germline loops: CDR1 SEHNR, CDR2 FQNEAQ (reference sequence). The germline V and J ends were trimmed by 0 bases and 6 bases, with 6 bases remaining between them. The length of the CDR3 is 13 residues. The DNA for the CDR3 is TGTGCCAGCAGCTTAGCAGAGGGTCAGCCCCAGCATTTT. It encodes CASSLAEGQPQHF.

The V and J genes are TRBV30 and TRBJ1-1; D perhaps matches TRBD1 (6 bases). CDR3 size: 12 residues. V shed 4 bases and J shed 7 bases, with 13 bases lying between them. Per the germline V gene, CDR1 is GTSNPN and CDR2 is SVGIG (reference sequence). CDR3 DNA sequence: TGTGCCTGGACTTCCTACAGGGTTGAAGCTTTCTTT. As protein: CAWTSYRVEAFF.

The chain employs TRBV5-4 and TRBJ2-5, with D possibly matching TRBD1 (6 bases). Germline CDR1 is SGHNT and CDR2 is YYREEE (reference sequence). The V gene lost 5 bases and the J gene lost 4 bases, with 21 bases spanning the gap. The CDR3 runs 16 residues. The CDR3 loop reads CASSPAKGVVGETQYF. CDR3 bases: TGTGCCAGCAGTCCCGCGAAGGGGGTTGTGGGAGAGACCCAGTACTTC.